This TCR beta chain appears in the sequencing data of a study of shared clonotypes between healthy human individuals. Study as a whole: Per-donor plates numbered three CD4 naive, three CD4 memory, two CD8 naive and one CD8 memory.

Points from the study as a whole: Against clonotypes common to all four donors, non-shared ones had lower generation probabilities.

Details on this clone: Its target is not known. Mismatch with germline at one junction end may stem from a read error.

The CDR3 spans 13 residues. Germline values: CDR1 MDHEN, CDR2 SYDVKM. TCRdb's copy holds only in-frame clones and misses some; the assay was immunoSEQ multiplex PCR. The sample shows about 1.1 million clones, approximately 77% of them seen only once. The chain carries TRBV28 and TRBJ1-2; D gene uncertain. The material sequenced was memory CD4+ T cells from PBMCs. Subset in this sample: CD45RA-negative fraction. The sequence derives from a man aged 18 to 35 in good health. Some clones in this sample may be carry-over from other donors' samples. The CDR3 DNA follows: TGTGCCAGCAGTCAGACACGTTTTAATGGCTGCACCTTC. Its protein product is CASSQTRFNGCTF.